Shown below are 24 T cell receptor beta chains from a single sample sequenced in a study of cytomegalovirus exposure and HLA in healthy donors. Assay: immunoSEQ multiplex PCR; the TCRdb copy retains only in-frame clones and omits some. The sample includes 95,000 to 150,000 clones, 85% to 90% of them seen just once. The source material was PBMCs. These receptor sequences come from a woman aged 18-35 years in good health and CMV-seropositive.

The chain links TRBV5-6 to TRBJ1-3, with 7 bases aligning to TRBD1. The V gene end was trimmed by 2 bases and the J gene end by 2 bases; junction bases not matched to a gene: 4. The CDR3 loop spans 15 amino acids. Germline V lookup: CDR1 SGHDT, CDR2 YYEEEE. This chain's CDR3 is CASSLDRETGNTIYF. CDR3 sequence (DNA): TGTGCCAGCAGCTTAGACAGGGAGACTGGAAACACCATATATTTT.

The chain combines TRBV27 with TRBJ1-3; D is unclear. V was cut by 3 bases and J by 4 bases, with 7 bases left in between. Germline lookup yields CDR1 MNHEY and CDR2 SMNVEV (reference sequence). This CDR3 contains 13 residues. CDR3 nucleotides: TGTGCCAGCAGTTTTCTACCGGGAAACACCATATATTTT. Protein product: CASSFLPGNTIYF.

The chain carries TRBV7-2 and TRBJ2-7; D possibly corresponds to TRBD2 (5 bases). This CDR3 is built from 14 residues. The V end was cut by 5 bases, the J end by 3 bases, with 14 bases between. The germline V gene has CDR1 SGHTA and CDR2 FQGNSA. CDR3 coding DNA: TGTGCCAGCAGCACAGATGGAGGCTACTACGAGCAGTACTTC. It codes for CASSTDGGYYEQYF.

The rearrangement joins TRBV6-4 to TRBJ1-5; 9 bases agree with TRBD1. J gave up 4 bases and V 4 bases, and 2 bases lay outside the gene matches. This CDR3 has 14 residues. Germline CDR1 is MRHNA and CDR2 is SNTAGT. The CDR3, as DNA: TGTGCCAGCAGTGCCGGGACAGGGAATCAGCCCCAGCATTTT. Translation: CASSAGTGNQPQHF.

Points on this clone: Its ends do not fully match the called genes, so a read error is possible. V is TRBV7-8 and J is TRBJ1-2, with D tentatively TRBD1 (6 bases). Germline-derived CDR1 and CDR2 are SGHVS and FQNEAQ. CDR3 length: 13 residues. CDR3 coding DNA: TGTGCCAGCAGCTTAGGAGGGGGGGGGTGGAAGGCCTTC. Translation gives CASSLGGGGWKAF.

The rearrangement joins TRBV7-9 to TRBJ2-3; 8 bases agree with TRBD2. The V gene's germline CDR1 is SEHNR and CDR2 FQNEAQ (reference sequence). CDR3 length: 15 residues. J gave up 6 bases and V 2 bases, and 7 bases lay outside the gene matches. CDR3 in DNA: TGTGCCAGCAGCTTAAGTAGCGGGATGGCGGATACGCAGTATTTT. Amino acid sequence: CASSLSSGMADTQYF.

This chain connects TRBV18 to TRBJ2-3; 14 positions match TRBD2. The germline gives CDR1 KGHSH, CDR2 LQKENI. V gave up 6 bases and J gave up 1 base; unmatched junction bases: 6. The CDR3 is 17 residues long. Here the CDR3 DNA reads TGTGCCAGCTCCCCCGGGACTAGCGGGAGTGGCACAGATACGCAGTATTTT. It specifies CASSPGTSGSGTDTQYF.

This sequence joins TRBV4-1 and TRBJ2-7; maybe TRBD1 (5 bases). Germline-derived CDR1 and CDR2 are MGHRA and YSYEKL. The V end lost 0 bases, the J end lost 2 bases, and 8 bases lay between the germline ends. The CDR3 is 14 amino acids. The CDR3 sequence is CASSQDGAAYEQYF. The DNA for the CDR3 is TGCGCCAGCAGCCAAGATGGGGCTGCCTACGAGCAGTACTTC.

CDR3 protein: CASSQVRGLAGADTQYF. The CDR3, as DNA: TGCGCCAGCAGCCAAGTTCGGGGACTAGCGGGGGCAGATACGCAGTATTTT. This chain uses TRBV4-1 with TRBJ2-3; 14 nucleotides line up with TRBD2. Trimming took 1 base from V and 4 from J; bases not matched to a gene: 4. Per germline, CDR1 MGHRA and CDR2 YSYEKL. The CDR3 totals 17 residues.

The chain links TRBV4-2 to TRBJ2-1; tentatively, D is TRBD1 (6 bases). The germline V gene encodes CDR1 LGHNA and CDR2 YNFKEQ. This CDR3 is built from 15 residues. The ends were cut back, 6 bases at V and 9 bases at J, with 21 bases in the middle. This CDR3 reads CASSLSGQRRGEQFF. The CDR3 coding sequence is TGTGCCAGCAGTCTCTCGGGACAACGTAGGGGTGAGCAGTTCTTC.

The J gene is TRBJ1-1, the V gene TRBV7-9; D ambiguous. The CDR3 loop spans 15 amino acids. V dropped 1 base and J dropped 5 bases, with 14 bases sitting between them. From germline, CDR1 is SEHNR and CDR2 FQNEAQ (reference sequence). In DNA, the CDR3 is TGTGCCAGCAGCTTAGATCCGGGAAGCGCTACTGAAGCTTTCTTT. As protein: CASSLDPGSATEAFF.

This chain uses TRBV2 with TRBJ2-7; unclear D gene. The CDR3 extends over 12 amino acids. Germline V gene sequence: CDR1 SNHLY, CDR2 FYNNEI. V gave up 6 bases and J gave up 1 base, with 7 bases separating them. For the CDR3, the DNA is TGTGCCAGCAGGCGAGCGTCCTACGAGCAGTACTTC. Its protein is CASRRASYEQYF.

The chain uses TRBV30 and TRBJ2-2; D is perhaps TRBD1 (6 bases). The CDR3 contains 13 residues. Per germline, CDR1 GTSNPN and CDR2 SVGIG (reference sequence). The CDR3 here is CAFGTRGTGELFF. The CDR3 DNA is TGTGCTTTTGGAACCAGGGGTACCGGGGAGCTGTTTTTT.

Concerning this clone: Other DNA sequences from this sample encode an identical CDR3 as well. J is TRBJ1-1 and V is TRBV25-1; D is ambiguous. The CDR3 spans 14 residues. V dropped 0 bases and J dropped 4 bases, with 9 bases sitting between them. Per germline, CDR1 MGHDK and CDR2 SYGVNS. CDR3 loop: CASSEYQEGTEAFF. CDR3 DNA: TGTGCCAGCAGTGAATACCAGGAGGGCACTGAAGCTTTCTTT.

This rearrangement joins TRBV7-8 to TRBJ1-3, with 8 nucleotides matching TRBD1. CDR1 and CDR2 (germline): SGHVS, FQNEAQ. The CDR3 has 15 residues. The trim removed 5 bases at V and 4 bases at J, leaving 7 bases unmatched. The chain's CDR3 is CASSGHRGKGNTIYF. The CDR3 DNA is TGTGCCAGCAGCGGTCACAGGGGGAAAGGAAACACCATATATTTT.

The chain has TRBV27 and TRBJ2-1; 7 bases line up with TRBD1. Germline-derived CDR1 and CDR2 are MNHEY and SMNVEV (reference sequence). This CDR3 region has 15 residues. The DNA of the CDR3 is TGTGCTACCCAGCGACAGACAGGGATCTACAATGAGCAGTTCTTC. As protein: CATQRQTGIYNEQFF.

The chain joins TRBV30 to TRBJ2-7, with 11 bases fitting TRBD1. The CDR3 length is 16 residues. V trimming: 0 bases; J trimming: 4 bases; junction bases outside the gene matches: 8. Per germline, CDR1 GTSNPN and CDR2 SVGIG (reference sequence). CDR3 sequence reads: CAWSVQGQGVGYEQYF. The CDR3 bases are TGTGCCTGGAGTGTACAGGGACAGGGGGTAGGATACGAGCAGTACTTC. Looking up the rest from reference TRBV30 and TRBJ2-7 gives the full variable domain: SQTIHQWPATLVQPVGSPLSLECTVEGTSNPNLYWYRQAAGRGLQLLFYSVGIGQISSEVPQNLSASRPQDRQFILSSKKLLLSDSGFYLCAWSVQGQGVGYEQYFGPGTRLTVT.

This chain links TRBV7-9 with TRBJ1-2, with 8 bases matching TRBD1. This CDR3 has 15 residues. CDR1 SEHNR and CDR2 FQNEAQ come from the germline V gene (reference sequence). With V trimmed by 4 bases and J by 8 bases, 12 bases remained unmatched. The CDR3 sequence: CASSSQGVLIMGYTF. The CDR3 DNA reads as TGTGCCAGCAGCTCACAGGGGGTCCTCATTATGGGCTACACCTTC.

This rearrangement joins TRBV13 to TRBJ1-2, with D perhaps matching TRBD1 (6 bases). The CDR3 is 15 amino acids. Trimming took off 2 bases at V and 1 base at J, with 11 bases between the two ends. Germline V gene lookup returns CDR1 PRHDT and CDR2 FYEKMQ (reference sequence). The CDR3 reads CASSLSSRGNYGYTF. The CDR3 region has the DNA TGTGCCAGCAGCTTATCTAGCAGGGGTAACTATGGCTACACCTTC. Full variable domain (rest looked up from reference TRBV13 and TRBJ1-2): AAGVIQSPRHLIKEKRETATLKCYPIPRHDTVYWYQQGPGQDPQFLISFYEKMQSDKGSIPDRFSAQQFSDYHSELNMSSLELGDSALYFCASSLSSRGNYGYTFGSGTRLTVV.

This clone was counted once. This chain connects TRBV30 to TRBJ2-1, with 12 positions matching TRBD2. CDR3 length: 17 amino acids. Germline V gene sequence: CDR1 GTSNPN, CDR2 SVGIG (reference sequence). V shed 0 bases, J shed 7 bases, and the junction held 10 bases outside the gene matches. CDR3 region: CAWSVSSGGVLGNEQFF. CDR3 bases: TGTGCCTGGAGTGTATCTAGCGGGGGGGTCCTGGGGAATGAGCAGTTCTTC.

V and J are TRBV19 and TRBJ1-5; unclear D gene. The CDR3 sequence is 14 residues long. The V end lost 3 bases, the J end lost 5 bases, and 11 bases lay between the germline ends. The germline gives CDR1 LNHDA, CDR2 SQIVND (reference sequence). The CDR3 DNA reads TGTGCCAGTAGTATTAAAGGGAGGGATCAGCCCCAGCATTTT. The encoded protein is CASSIKGRDQPQHF.

Here the CDR3 DNA reads TGTGCCAGCAGCTTCGCAGGTATGAACACTGAAGCTTTCTTT. It is translated as CASSFAGMNTEAFF. The chain couples TRBV7-3 to TRBJ1-1; D gene unclear. CDR3 length equals 14 residues. V shed 3 bases and J shed 0 bases, with 8 bases lying between them. CDR1 SGHTA and CDR2 FQGTGA come from the germline V gene.

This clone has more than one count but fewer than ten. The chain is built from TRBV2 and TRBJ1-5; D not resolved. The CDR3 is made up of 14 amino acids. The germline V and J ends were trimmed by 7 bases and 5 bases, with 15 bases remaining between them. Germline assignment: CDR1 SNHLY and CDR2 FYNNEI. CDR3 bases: TGTGCCAGCACTGCGAGGGAATCCCATCAGCCCCAGCATTTT. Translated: CASTARESHQPQHF. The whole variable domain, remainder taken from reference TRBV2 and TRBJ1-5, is EPEVTQTPSHQVTQMGQEVILRCVPISNHLYFYWYRQILGQKVEFLVSFYNNEISEKSEIFDDQFSVERPDGSNFTLKIRSTKLEDSAMYFCASTARESHQPQHFGDGTRLSIL.

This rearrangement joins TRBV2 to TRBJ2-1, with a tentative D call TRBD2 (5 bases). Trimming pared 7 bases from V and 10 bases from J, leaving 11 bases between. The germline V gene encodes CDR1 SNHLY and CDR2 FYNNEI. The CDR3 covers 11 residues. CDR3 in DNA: TGTGCCAGCATATATGGAGGAGAGCAGTTCTTC. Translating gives CASIYGGEQFF. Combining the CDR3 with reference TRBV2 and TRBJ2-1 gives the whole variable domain EPEVTQTPSHQVTQMGQEVILRCVPISNHLYFYWYRQILGQKVEFLVSFYNNEISEKSEIFDDQFSVERPDGSNFTLKIRSTKLEDSAMYFCASIYGGEQFFGPGTRLTVL.